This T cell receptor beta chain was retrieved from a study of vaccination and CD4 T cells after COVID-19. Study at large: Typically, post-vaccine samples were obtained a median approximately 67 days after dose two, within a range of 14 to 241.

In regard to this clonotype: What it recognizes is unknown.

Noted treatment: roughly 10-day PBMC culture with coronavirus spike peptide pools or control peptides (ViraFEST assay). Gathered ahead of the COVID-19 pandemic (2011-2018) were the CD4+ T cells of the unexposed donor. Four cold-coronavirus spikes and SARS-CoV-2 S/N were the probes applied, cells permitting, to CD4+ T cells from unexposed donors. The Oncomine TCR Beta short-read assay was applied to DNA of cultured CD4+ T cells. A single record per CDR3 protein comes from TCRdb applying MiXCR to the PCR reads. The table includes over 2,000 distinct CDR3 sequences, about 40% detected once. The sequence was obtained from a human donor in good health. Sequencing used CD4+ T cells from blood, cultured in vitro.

CDR3 sequence (DNA): TGTGCCAGCAGCTTGGGACTAGCGGGAGCCAATGAGCAGTTCTTC. This translates into CASSLGLAGANEQFF. The rearrangement joins TRBV11-3 to TRBJ2-1; 14 bases are a match to TRBD2. Losses at the gene ends were 3 bases for V and 6 bases for J; bases not matched to a gene: 1. The CDR3 consists of 15 residues. Germline values: CDR1 SGHNT, CDR2 YENEEA.